Reported below is one T cell receptor beta chain. Its target is not known. Individuals having autoimmune disease history or systemic immunosuppression were not enrolled. The source of the sample is a study of OX40 agonist ivuxolimab in advanced cancers. Study-wide context: Ivuxolimab, an agonist antibody against OX40 (CD134), was given to patients. Hepatocellular carcinoma, melanoma, renal cell or head and neck cancer occurred in dose-escalation patients. Overall study results and limits: Those patients achieving a partial response at 0.1-3.0 mg/kg showed among the lowest clonal expansion.

The assay was immunoSEQ multiplex PCR, and TCRdb's table has in-frame clones only and misses some. The sample carries some 74,000 clones, under 95% recorded once. This CDR3 contains 16 residues. The V gene's germline CDR1 is GTSNPN and CDR2 SVGIG (reference sequence). The V end was cut by 0 bases, the J end by 1 base, with 13 bases between. Sequences were derived from CD4+ or CD8+ T cells sorted from blood, sampled in a trial of the OX40 agonist ivuxolimab. This receptor was taken from an adult with an advanced solid tumor such as melanoma, head and neck, liver or kidney cancer. V gene TRBV30 combines with J gene TRBJ1-3, with D possibly matching TRBD1 (6 bases). For the CDR3, the DNA is TGTGCCTGGAGTGTAAAAGGGGGGTCGTCTGGAAACACCATATATTTT. Translating it yields CAWSVKGGSSGNTIYF.